The T cell receptor beta chain under discussion was sequenced for a study of shared clonotypes between healthy human individuals. The data were produced by immunoSEQ multiplex PCR, yet TCRdb's version contains in-frame clones alone and is incomplete. This sample has a few million clones, with 85% to 95% found just once. Germline-derived CDR1 and CDR2 are SGDLS and YYNGEE. V was pared by 1 base and J by 3 bases, with 3 bases of the junction left unmatched. This CDR3 contains 14 residues. The J gene is TRBJ1-1, the V gene TRBV9; 7 bases map to TRBD1. Sequences were obtained from naive CD4+ T cells from PBMCs. This sample's subset: CD45RA+ positively selected. The TCR sequence derives from a man aged 18 to 30 in good health. Some clones in this sample may be carry-over from other donors' samples. The DNA of the CDR3 is TGTGCCAGCAGCGTAAGGGACAGATACACTGAAGCTTTCTTT. Translating it yields CASSVRDRYTEAFF.